Listed here are 17 T cell receptor beta chains from one sample, sequenced in a study of T cell repertoires in cytomegalovirus infection. TCRdb re-analysed the reads in MiXCR, keeping a single row per CDR3 protein. The data show around 270,000 distinct CDR3 sequences, around 9% seen once. The sample taken for sequencing was PBMCs. The receptor source for this set is a human donor in good health (CMV status not recorded). Some clones in this sample may be carry-over from other donors' samples.

The chain couples TRBV6-8 to TRBJ1-5; no firm D call. The V gene's germline CDR1 is MNHGY and CDR2 SAAAGT. The CDR3 is 14 residues long. The germline V and J ends were trimmed by 7 bases and 5 bases, with 15 bases remaining between them. Here the CDR3 reads CASTHLSEDQPQHF. The CDR3, as DNA: TGTGCCAGCACCCATCTGAGTGAGGATCAGCCCCAGCATTTT.

This chain connects TRBV5-1 to TRBJ1-1, with 8 bases aligning to TRBD1. The CDR3 spans 15 residues. Germline CDR1 reads SGHRS; CDR2 reads YFSETQ. Trimming took 5 bases from V and 6 from J; bases not matched to a gene: 12. CDR3 nucleotide sequence: TGCGCCAGCAGACCAGGGGGCGCATCTGGCCCTGAAGCTTTCTTT. Its protein product is CASRPGGASGPEAFF.

This clonotype was found a few times. The chain links TRBV28 to TRBJ1-2; D gene ambiguous. Germline V CDR1 and CDR2: MDHEN, SYDVKM. CDR3 size: 14 residues. V lost 6 bases to trimming and J lost 2 bases, with 13 bases between them. CDR3 bases: TGTGCCAGCAGGAGTGACAAACCCAACTATGGCTACACCTTC. This translates into CASRSDKPNYGYTF.

This clonotype was counted many times. J is TRBJ2-1 and V is TRBV7-2; 9 nucleotides agree with TRBD1. CDR3 length: 17 residues. Looked up from germline, CDR1 is SGHTA and CDR2 is FQGNSA. J lost 3 bases, V lost 5 bases, and 11 bases had no gene match. Here the CDR3 reads CASSPGTGKSGYNEQFF. The DNA of the CDR3 is TGTGCCAGCAGCCCCGGGACAGGGAAGAGTGGCTACAATGAGCAGTTCTTC. The whole variable domain, filled in from reference TRBV7-2 and TRBJ2-1, reads GAGVSQSPSNKVTEKGKDVELRCDPISGHTALYWYRQSLGQGLEFLIYFQGNSAPDKSGLPSDRFSAERTGGSVSTLTIQRTQQEDSAVYLCASSPGTGKSGYNEQFFGPGTRLTVL.

Many counts were recorded for this clonotype. The CDR3 loop reads CASSPGGRPLYEQYF. CDR3 bases: TGTGCCAGCAGTCCCGGCGGGAGGCCCCTCTACGAGCAGTACTTC. The chain carries TRBV6-1 and TRBJ2-7; 8 positions match TRBD2. This CDR3 contains 15 residues. J lost 3 bases, V lost 5 bases, and 9 bases had no gene match. Germline CDR1 and CDR2: MNHNS and SASEGT.

This clonotype was counted between two and nine times. The chain is built from TRBV6-2 or TRBV6-3 and TRBJ2-7, with 13 bases lining up with TRBD2. The junction had 10 bases not matched to a gene; V was cut back by 7 bases and J by 7 bases. The CDR3 has 15 amino acids. Per germline, CDR1 MNHEY and CDR2 SVGEGT. This CDR3 is CASIQPGLAGKEQYF. The CDR3, as DNA: TGTGCCAGCATCCAACCGGGACTAGCGGGGAAAGAGCAGTACTTC.

This clonotype was detected ten times or more. The chain has TRBV4-3 and TRBJ2-7, with 9 bases fitting TRBD1. V dropped 4 bases and J dropped 4; count of bases not matched to a gene: 8. The CDR3 is made up of 15 amino acids. Germline V gene sequence: CDR1 LGHNA, CDR2 YSLEER. This CDR3 reads CASSLRTGEGYEQYF. For the CDR3, the DNA is TGCGCCAGCAGCCTCCGGACAGGGGAGGGGTACGAGCAGTACTTC.

Many counts were recorded for this clonotype. The rearrangement links TRBV7-2 to TRBJ2-4; D not resolved. The CDR3 has 13 amino acids. Germline V gene data show CDR1 as SGHTA and CDR2 as FQGNSA. V gave up 3 bases and J gave up 2 bases, with 5 bases separating them. The DNA of the CDR3 is TGTGCCAGCAGCTTCGAGCCCAAAAACATTCAGTACTTC. Translation gives CASSFEPKNIQYF.

This clonotype has at least ten counts. The rearrangement links TRBV7-9 to TRBJ2-7; TRBD2 matches at 12 bases. CDR1 is SEHNR, CDR2 FQNEAQ, per germline (reference sequence). The CDR3 sequence is 17 residues long. The ends lost 0 bases at V and 0 bases at J; junction bases unmatched: 3. The CDR3: CASSLAGTSGPSYEQYF. The CDR3 DNA reads TGTGCCAGCAGCTTAGCCGGGACTAGCGGGCCCTCCTACGAGCAGTACTTC. Supplemented by reference TRBV7-9 and TRBJ2-7, the full variable domain reads DTGVSQNPRHKITKRGQNVTFRCDPISEHNRLYWYRQTLGQGPEFLTYFQNEAQLEKSRLLSDRFSAERPKGSFSTLEIQRTEQGDSAMYLCASSLAGTSGPSYEQYFGPGTRLTVT.

This clonotype showed up many times. The chain carries TRBV25-1 and TRBJ1-2; D might be TRBD1 (5 bases). Germline V gene data show CDR1 as MGHDK and CDR2 as SYGVNS. Trimming stripped 11 bases from V and 7 bases from J, with 14 bases between. The CDR3 length is 11 residues. The CDR3 reads CAALGGAGYTF. The CDR3 bases are TGTGCCGCACTTGGGGGAGCTGGCTACACCTTC.

This clonotype was observed at least ten times. The chain combines TRBV7-8 with TRBJ2-7, with D unresolved. The CDR3 has 14 amino acids. CDR1 is SGHVS, CDR2 FQNEAQ, per germline. The V gene lost 4 bases and the J gene lost 0 bases, with 10 bases spanning the gap. The CDR3 region has the DNA TGTGCCAGCAGCTCCACTGCTGCCTCCTACGAGCAGTACTTC. Amino acids: CASSSTAASYEQYF.

The V call is TRBV14, the J call TRBJ1-2; 7 bases line up with TRBD1. Per the germline V gene, CDR1 is SGHDN and CDR2 is FVKESK. J gave up 8 bases and V 5 bases, and 5 bases lay outside the gene matches. The CDR3 length is 12 residues. In DNA form, the CDR3 reads TGTGCCAGCAGCGAGGGGGCAATCGGCTACACCTTC. It encodes CASSEGAIGYTF.

This clonotype was observed at least ten times. Mismatch with germline at one junction end may stem from a read error. This chain connects TRBV7-2 to TRBJ1-6, with D uncertain. This CDR3 spans 14 amino acids. Germline values: CDR1 SGHTA, CDR2 FQGNSA. In DNA form, the CDR3 reads TGTGCCAGCAGCTTAGCCTCCCATAATTCACCCCTCCACTTT. Encoded protein: CASSLASHNSPLHF.

This clonotype was seen more than once but under ten times. The rearrangement links TRBV11-3 to TRBJ2-2; D not certain. The CDR3 loop spans 16 amino acids. Trimming shortened V by 0 bases and J by 5 bases, and 13 bases separated the two germline ends. CDR1 and CDR2 from the germline V gene are SGHNT and YENEEA. The CDR3, as DNA: TGTGCCAGCAGCTTAGACAGCCGGACGGTTACCGGGGAGCTGTTTTTT. Protein: CASSLDSRTVTGELFF.

The rearrangement uses TRBV7-2 and TRBJ2-3, with TRBD2 matching 10 bases. CDR1 is SGHTA and CDR2 is FQGNSA in the germline V gene. The CDR3 totals 17 residues. V shed 3 bases, J shed 0 bases, and the junction held 6 bases outside the gene matches. The CDR3 loop is CASSLFQRGGSTDTQYF. CDR3 nucleotide sequence: TGTGCCAGCAGCTTGTTTCAGCGGGGGGGGAGCACAGATACGCAGTATTTT.

This clonotype was picked up many times. In DNA, the CDR3 is TGTGCCAGCACTGGGGAGGGAAAGGGACGCGCTTTCTTT. This translates into CASTGEGKGRAFF. This sequence joins TRBV28 and TRBJ1-1; D possibly corresponds to TRBD1 (5 bases). This CDR3 has 13 amino acids. Looked up from germline, CDR1 is MDHEN and CDR2 is SYDVKM. The V gene lost 7 bases and the J gene lost 11 bases, with 20 bases spanning the gap.

This clonotype was counted ten times or more. V is TRBV5-5 and J is TRBJ2-7; 7 nucleotides match TRBD1. The CDR3 runs to 15 residues. The germline V gene has CDR1 SGHKS and CDR2 YYEKEE (reference sequence). Trimming removed 8 bases from V and 2 bases from J; junction bases left unmatched: 13. CDR3 coding DNA: TGTGCCAGTACTTCCGGGACAGCTATCCCCTACGAGCAGTACTTC. It translates to CASTSGTAIPYEQYF. The full variable domain, its missing parts supplied by reference TRBV5-5 and TRBJ2-7, is DAGVTQSPTHLIKTRGQQVTLRCSPISGHKSVSWYQQVLGQGPQFIFQYYEKEERGRGNFPDRFSARQFPNYSSELNVNALLLGDSALYLCASTSGTAIPYEQYFGPGTRLTVT.